This T cell receptor beta chain is drawn from a study of cytomegalovirus exposure and HLA in healthy donors. Researchers ran the PCR with 60 Vbeta and 13 Jbeta primers. Libraries were prepared by immunoSEQ multiplex PCR; TCRdb keeps only in-frame clonotypes and omits some of them. The table has roughly 150,000 clones, roughly 80% seen once. For this clone: Germline and junction disagree at one end, which may indicate a read error.

The source of this sequence is a young man in good health and CMV-seropositive. Material: PBMCs.

In nucleotides, the CDR3 is TGCGCCAGCACCTTGGGAGGATTTGGCACAGATACGCAGTATTTT. Residues: CASTLGGFGTDTQYF. This sequence joins TRBV5-1 and TRBJ2-3; a weak D match, TRBD2 (6 bases). The germline CDR1 and CDR2 sequences are SGHRS and YFSETQ. The CDR3 spans 15 residues.